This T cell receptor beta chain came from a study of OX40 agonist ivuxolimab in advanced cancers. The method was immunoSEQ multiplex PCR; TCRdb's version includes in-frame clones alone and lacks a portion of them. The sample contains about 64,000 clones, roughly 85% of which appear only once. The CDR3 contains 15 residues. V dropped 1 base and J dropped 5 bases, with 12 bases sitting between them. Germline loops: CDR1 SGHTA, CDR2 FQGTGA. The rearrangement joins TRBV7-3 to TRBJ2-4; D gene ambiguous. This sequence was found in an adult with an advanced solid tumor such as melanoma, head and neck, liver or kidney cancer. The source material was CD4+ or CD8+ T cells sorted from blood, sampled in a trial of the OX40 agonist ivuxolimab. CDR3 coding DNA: TGTGCCAGCAGCTTAAGCCCGGCAGGCCAAAACATTCAGTACTTC. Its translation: CASSLSPAGQNIQYF.